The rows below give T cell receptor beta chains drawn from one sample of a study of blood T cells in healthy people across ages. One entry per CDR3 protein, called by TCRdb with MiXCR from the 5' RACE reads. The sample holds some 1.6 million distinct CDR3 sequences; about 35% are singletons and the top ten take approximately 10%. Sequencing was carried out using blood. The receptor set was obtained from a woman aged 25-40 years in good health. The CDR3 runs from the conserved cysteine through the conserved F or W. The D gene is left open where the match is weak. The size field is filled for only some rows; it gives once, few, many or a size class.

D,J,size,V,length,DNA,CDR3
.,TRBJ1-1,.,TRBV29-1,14,TGCAGCATAACGGCAGGGACTATGAGCACTGAAGCTTTCTTT,CSITAGTMSTEAFF
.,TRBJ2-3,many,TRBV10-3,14,TGTGCCATCAGTGAATGGGCTAGCACAGATACGCAGTATTTT,CAISEWASTDTQYF
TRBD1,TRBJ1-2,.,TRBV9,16,TGTGCCAGCAGCGTTCCCAGACAGGGGCCCCACTATGGCTACACCTTC,CASSVPRQGPHYGYTF
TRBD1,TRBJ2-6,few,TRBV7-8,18,TGTGCCAGCAGCTTAGACCCTCGGACAGGGTATGGGGCCAACGTCCTGACTTTC,CASSLDPRTGYGANVLTF
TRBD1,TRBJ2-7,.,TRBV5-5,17,TGTGCCAGCAGCTTGGAAAGAACAGGGGGCTTGTCCTACGAGCAGTACTTC,CASSLERTGGLSYEQYF
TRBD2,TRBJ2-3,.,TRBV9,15,TGTGCCAGCAGCGACGGACTAGGTAGCACAGATACGCAGTATTTT,CASSDGLGSTDTQYF
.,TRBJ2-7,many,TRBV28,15,TGTGCCAGCCATAGGGACACCGGAAAGAATTACGAGCAGTACTTC,CASHRDTGKNYEQYF
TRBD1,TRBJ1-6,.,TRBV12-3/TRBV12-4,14,TGTGCCAGCAGTTCCGGGACAGGGAGTTCACCCCTCCACTTT,CASSSGTGSSPLHF
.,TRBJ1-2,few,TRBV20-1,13,TGCAGTGCTAGAAACCTAGCTAACTATGGCTACACCTTC,CSARNLANYGYTF
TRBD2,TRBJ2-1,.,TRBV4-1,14,TGCGCCAGCAGCCAGCGACTAGCGAGGGATAAGCAGTTCTTC,CASSQRLARDKQFF
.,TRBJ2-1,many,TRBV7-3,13,TGTGCCAGCAGCAGAGGGCCTAACAATGAGCAGTTCTTC,CASSRGPNNEQFF
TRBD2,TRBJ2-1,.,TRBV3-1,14,TGTGCCAGCAGCCACCTAGCGGGAAATAATGAGCAGTTCTTC,CASSHLAGNNEQFF
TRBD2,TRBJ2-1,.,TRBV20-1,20,TGCAGTGCTAGAGATCGGGGATTCCGGGCTAGCGGAAAACCCTACAATGAGCAGTTCTTC,CSARDRGFRASGKPYNEQFF
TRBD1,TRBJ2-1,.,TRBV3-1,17,TGTGCCAGCAGCACCGTTACAGGGGGTCGATCCTACAATGAGCAGTTCTTC,CASSTVTGGRSYNEQFF
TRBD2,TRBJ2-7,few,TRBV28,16,TGTGCCAGCAGTCCCACGGACGGGAGGGCCTTCTACGAGCAGTACTTC,CASSPTDGRAFYEQYF
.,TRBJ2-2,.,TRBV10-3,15,TGTGCCATCAGTAACGGGACACCGAACACCGGGGAGCTGTTTTTT,CAISNGTPNTGELFF
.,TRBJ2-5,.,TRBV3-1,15,TGTGCCAGCAGCCAAGATCGGTGGATCGTGGAGACCCAGTACTTC,CASSQDRWIVETQYF
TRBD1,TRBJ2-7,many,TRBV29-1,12,TGCAGCGTGCTGGGACAGGGGTACGAGCAGTACTTC,CSVLGQGYEQYF
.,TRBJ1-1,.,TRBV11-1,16,TGTGCCAGCAGCTTAGCGGTTGGGGGTTGGGACACTGAAGCTTTCTTT,CASSLAVGGWDTEAFF
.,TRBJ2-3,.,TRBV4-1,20,TGCGCCAGCAGCCAAGAGAGCGGGCCTAGCGTAGGATCGGGGACAGATGCGCAGTATTTT,CASSQESGPSVGSGTDAQYF
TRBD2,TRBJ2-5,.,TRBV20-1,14,TGCAGTGCTTGTATAGCGGGGGGTTTGGGTGAGCAGTACTTC,CSACIAGGLGEQYF
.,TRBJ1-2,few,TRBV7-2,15,TGTGCCAGCAGCTTACAATTGATTCCTAACTATGGCTACACCTTC,CASSLQLIPNYGYTF
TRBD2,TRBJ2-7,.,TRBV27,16,TGTGCCAGCAGTTTATCTAGCGGGAGGCCTCCCTACGAGCAGTACTTC,CASSLSSGRPPYEQYF
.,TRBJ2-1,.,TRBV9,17,TGTGCCAGCAGCGTAGAGGGCTACACGACCTCCTACAATGAGCAGTTCTTC,CASSVEGYTTSYNEQFF
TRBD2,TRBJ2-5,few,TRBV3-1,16,TGTGCCAGCGAGGCGAGCGGGAGGGCCCTGGTTGAGACCCAGTACTTC,CASEASGRALVETQYF
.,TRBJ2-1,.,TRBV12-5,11,TGTGCTAGTGGTGAATACAATGAGCAGTTCTTC,CASGEYNEQFF
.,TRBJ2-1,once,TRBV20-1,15,TGCAGTGCTAGACAGACTGGCAGCTCCTACGATGAGCAGTTCTTC,CSARQTGSSYDEQFF
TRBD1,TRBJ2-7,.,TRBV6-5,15,TGTGCCAGCAGTCCCCGGGACAGAAAACCCGTCGAGCAGTACTTC,CASSPRDRKPVEQYF
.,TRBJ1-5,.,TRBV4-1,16,TGCGCCAGCAGCCCTCGACAGGCCGCTAGCAATCCGCCCCAGCATTTT,CASSPRQAASNPPQHF
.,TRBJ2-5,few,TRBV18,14,TGTGCCAGCTCACCACCGGCCCCCCGAGAGACCCAGTACTTC,CASSPPAPRETQYF
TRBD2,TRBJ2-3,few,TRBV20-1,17,TGCAGTGCCACCGAGTTTCGACTAGCGGGGCACACAGATACGCAGTATTTT,CSATEFRLAGHTDTQYF
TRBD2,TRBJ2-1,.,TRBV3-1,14,TGTGCCAGCAGTCCCGGGGTAGCGGGGGGTGAGCAGTTCTTC,CASSPGVAGGEQFF
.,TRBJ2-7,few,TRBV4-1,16,TGCGCCAGCAGCCAAGACGGGCCTAGCAAATCCCACGAGCAGTACTTC,CASSQDGPSKSHEQYF
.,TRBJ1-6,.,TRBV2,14,TGTGCCAGCAGTGACAGGGGTTTTAATTCACCCCTCCACTTT,CASSDRGFNSPLHF
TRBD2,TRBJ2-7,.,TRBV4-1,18,TGCGCCAGCAGCCAAGGGTTATCCCTAGCGGGTCTACCCTACGAGCAGTACTTC,CASSQGLSLAGLPYEQYF